Reported below is one TCR beta chain. Its antigen remains unknown. Patients with a history of autoimmune disease or on systemic immunosuppression were excluded. Repertoires were generated with immunoSEQ multiplex PCR, while TCRdb's copy carries only in-frame clones and drops some. The sample lists tens of thousands of clones; 83% were seen once. This sample was included in a study of OX40 agonist ivuxolimab in advanced cancers. Broader study findings: Low levels of normalized T-cell clonal expansion also appeared in some nonresponders.

CDR1 PRHDT and CDR2 FYEKMQ come from the germline V gene (reference sequence). Germline trimming cut 5 bases from V and 2 bases from J; bases unmatched to any gene: 10. CDR3 size: 19 residues. V usage is TRBV13 and J usage is TRBJ2-6; 12 bases agree with TRBD1. The TCR was taken from an adult with an advanced solid tumor such as melanoma, head and neck, liver or kidney cancer. This sample comprised CD4+ or CD8+ T cells sorted from blood, obtained in a trial of the OX40 agonist ivuxolimab. DNA for the CDR3: TGTGCCAGCAGCCCCGCTAGGGGACAGGGGGCAACTGGGGCCAACGTCCTGACTTTC. This sequence encodes CASSPARGQGATGANVLTF.